Detailed here is one T cell receptor (beta chain). Its antigen is still unknown. Both 60 Vbeta primers and 13 Jbeta primers went into the PCR. Method: immunoSEQ multiplex PCR; TCRdb's copy keeps in-frame clones and lacks some. In all, the sample yields some 72,000 clones. V shed 4 bases, J shed 0 bases, and the junction held 6 bases outside the gene matches. The CDR3 totals 15 residues. The germline gives CDR1 MNHNS, CDR2 SASEGT. This sample is part of a study of cytomegalovirus exposure and HLA in healthy donors. Points from the study as a whole: In a later analysis, HLA-C alleles had the fewest associated TCRs, DRB1 alleles the most. For TCR beta chains, V- and J-gene trimming was later linked to a missense DCLRE1C variant. An ancestry cluster, one associated with Asian ancestry, reportedly showed fewer N-insertions than the approximately 660-donor mean in a later analysis. A later analysis by the authors found several of the most significant clusters apparently linked to common viral pathogens.

The origin of this receptor is a man in his forties in good health and CMV-seronegative. The sample was PBMCs. The chain links TRBV6-1 to TRBJ2-7, with 7 bases aligning to TRBD2. The CDR3 here is CASSGGGTVSYEQYF. In DNA, the CDR3 is TGTGCCAGCAGTGGGGGGGGGACCGTCTCCTACGAGCAGTACTTC.